This T cell receptor beta chain was captured in a study of CD8+ T cells in alopecia areata. Study as a whole: It was oral tofacitinib, at 5 to 10 mg twice daily, that treated patients received. Study-wide results and limits: Although TCR sharing was seen in mice, sharing across patients was less clear, possibly for HLA-related reasons. Normal scalp showed lower clonality than lesional scalp, especially alopecia totalis/universalis.

Sequencing used cDNA as its template, made by extracting RNA and reverse transcribing it. The repertoire was sequenced with immunoSEQ multiplex PCR; TCRdb's copy has only in-frame clones and lacks some. The data contain about 270,000 clones, roughly 60% of them singletons. There are 16 residues in the CDR3. Germline assignment: CDR1 MNHEY and CDR2 SMNVEV (reference sequence). The ends were cut back, 6 bases at V and 2 bases at J, with 17 bases in the middle. Treatment defined: oral pan-JAK inhibitor, 5-10 mg twice daily. In alopecia areata patients, both lesional scalp punch biopsies and peripheral blood were collected. Points on this clone: As yet, its antigen is unknown.

The input for sequencing was CD4+ T cells sorted from blood, taken around week 54, from a patient treated with tofacitinib. The chain employs TRBV27 and TRBJ2-1; D unclear. The source of this sequence is a human donor with alopecia areata. CDR3 sequence reads: CASSARGSATYNEQFF. The CDR3 bases are TGTGCCAGCAGCGCCCGCGGTTCTGCGACCTACAATGAGCAGTTCTTC.